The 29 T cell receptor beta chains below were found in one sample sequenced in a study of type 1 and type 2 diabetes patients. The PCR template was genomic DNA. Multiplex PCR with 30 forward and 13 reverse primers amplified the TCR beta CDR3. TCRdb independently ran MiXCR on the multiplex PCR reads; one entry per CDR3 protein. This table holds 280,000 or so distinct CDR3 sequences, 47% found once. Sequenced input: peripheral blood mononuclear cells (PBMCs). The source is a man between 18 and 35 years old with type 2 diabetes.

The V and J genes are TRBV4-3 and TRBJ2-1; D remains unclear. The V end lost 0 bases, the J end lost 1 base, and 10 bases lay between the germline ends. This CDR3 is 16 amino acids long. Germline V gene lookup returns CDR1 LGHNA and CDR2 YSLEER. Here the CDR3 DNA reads TGCGCCAGCAGCCAAGATCAGGAGTATTCCTACAATGAGCAGTTCTTC. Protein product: CASSQDQEYSYNEQFF.

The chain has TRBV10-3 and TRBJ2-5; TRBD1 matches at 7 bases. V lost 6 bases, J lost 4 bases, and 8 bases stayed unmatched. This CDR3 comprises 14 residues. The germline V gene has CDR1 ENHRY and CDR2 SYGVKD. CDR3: CAIRAGTVGETQYF. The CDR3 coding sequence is TGTGCCATCAGGGCTGGGACAGTTGGAGAGACCCAGTACTTC.

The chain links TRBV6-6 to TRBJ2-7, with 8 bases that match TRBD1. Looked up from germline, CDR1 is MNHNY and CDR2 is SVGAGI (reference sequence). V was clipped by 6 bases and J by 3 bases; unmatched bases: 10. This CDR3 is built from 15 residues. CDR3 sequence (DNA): TGTGCCAGCAGCCCCGGGACAGGAGACTTCTACGAGCAGTACTTC. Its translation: CASSPGTGDFYEQYF.

The CDR3 here is CASSAGGSSYEQYF. The CDR3 bases are TGCGCCAGCAGTGCGGGCGGGAGTTCCTACGAGCAGTACTTC. The chain uses TRBV10-2 and TRBJ2-7; TRBD2 matches at 7 bases. Germline V gene lookup returns CDR1 WSHSY and CDR2 SAAADI. The V and J ends lost 4 bases and 1 base, in that order; junction bases with no gene match: 4. The CDR3 consists of 14 residues.

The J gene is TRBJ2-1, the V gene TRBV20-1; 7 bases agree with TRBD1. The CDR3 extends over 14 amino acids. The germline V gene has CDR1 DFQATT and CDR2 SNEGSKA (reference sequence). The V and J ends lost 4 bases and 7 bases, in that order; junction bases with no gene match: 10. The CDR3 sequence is CSAILGKGANEQFF. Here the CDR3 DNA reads TGCAGTGCTATTTTGGGGAAGGGGGCTAATGAGCAGTTCTTC.

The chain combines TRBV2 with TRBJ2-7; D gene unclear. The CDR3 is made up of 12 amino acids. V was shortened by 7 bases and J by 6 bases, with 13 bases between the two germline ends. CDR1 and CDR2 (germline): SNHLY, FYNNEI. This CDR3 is CASKDGVSEQYF. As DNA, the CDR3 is TGTGCCAGCAAGGACGGTGTGAGCGAGCAGTACTTC.

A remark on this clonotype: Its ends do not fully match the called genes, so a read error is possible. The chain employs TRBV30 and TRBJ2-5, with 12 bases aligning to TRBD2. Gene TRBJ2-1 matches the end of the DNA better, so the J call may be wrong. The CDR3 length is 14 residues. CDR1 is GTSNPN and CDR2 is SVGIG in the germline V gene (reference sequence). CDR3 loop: CARRLAGGPHEQFF. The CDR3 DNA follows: TGTGCCCGGAGGCTAGCGGGAGGGCCGCATGAGCAGTTCTTC.

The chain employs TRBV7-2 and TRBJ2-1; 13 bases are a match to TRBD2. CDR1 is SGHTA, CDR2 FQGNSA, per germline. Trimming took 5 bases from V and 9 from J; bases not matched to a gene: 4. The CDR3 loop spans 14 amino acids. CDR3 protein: CASSPGTSGVEQFF. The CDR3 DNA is TGTGCCAGCAGCCCCGGGACTAGCGGGGTTGAGCAGTTCTTC.

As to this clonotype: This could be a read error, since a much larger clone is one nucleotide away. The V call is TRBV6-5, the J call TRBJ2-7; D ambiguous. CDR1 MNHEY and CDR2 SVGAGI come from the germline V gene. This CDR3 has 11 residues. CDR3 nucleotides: TGTACCAGCAGTTTCTCCTACGAGCAGTACTTC. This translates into CTSSFSYEQYF.

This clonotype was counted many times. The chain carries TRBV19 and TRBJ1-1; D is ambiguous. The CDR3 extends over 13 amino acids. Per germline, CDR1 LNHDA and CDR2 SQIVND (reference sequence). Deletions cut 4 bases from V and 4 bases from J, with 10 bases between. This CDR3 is CASSTQLATEAFF. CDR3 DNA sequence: TGTGCCAGTAGTACACAACTAGCCACTGAAGCTTTCTTT. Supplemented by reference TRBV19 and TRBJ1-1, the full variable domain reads DGGITQSPKYLFRKEGQNVTLSCEQNLNHDAMYWYRQDPGQGLRLIYYSQIVNDFQKGDIAEGYSVSREKKESFPLTVTSAQKNPTAFYLCASSTQLATEAFFGQGTRLTVV.

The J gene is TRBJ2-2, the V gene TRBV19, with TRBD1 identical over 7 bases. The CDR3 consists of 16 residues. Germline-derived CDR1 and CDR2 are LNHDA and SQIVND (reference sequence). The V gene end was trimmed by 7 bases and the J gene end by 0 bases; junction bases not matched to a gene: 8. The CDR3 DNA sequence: TGTGCCAGTATTCTACAGGGGTCGGCGAACACCGGGGAGCTGTTTTTT. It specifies CASILQGSANTGELFF.

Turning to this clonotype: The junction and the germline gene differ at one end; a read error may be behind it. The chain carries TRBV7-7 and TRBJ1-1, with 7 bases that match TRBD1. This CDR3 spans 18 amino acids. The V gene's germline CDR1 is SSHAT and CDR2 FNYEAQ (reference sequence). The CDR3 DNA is TGTGCTAGCAGCCCCATTAGGAGGGGGCTCGGTAGGAACACTGAAGCTTTCTTT. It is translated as CASSPIRRGLGRNTEAFF.

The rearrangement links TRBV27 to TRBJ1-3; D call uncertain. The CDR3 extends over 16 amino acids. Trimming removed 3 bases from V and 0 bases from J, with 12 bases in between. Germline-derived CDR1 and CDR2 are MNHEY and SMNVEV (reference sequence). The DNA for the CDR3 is TGTGCCAGCAGTTTTGGGAGGCCCCACTCTGGAAACACCATATATTTT. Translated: CASSFGRPHSGNTIYF.

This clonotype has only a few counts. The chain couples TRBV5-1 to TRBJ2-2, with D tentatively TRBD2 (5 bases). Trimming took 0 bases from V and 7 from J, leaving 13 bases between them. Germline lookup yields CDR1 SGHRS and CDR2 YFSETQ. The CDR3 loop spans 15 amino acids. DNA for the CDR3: TGCGCCAGCAGCTTGGTTTTCGGGGTCGTCGGGGAGCTGTTTTTT. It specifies CASSLVFGVVGELFF.

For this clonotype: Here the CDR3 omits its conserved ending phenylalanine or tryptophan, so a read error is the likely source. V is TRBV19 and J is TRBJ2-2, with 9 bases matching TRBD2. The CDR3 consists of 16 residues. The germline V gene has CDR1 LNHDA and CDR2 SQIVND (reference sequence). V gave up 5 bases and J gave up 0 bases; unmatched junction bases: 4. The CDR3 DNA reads TGTGCCAGTAGTGATGAGCGGGAGGCGAACACCGGGGAGCTGTTTCTT. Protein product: CASSDEREANTGELFL.

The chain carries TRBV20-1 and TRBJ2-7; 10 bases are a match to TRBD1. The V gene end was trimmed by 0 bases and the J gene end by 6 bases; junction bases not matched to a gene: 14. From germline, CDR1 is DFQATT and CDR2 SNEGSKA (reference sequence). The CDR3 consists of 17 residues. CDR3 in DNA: TGCAGTGCTAGAGACCTCCATATCGACAGGGGGCCTGGCGAGCAGTACTTC. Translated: CSARDLHIDRGPGEQYF.

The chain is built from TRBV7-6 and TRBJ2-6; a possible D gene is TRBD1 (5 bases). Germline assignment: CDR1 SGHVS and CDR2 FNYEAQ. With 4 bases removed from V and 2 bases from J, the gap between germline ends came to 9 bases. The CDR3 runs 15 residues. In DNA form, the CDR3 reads TGTGCCAGCAGCTCGACAGTCCCTGGGGCCAACGTCCTGACTTTC. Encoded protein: CASSSTVPGANVLTF.

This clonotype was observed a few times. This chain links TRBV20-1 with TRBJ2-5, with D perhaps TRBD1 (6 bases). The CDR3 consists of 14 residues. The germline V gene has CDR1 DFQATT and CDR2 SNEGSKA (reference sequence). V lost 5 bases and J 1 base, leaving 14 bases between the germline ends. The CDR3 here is CSASQDSPQETQYF. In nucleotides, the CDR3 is TGCAGTGCTTCTCAGGACAGCCCCCAAGAGACCCAGTACTTC.

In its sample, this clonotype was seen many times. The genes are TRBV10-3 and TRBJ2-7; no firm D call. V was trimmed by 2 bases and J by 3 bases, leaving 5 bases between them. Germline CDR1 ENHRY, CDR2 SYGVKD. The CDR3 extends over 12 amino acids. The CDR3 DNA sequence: TGTGCCATCAGTGAGGGAAGCTACGAGCAGTACTTC. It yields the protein CAISEGSYEQYF.

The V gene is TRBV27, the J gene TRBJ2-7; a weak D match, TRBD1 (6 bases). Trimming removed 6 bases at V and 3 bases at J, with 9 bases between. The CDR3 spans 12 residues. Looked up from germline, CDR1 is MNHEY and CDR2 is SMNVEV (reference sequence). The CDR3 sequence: CASRTGSYEQYF. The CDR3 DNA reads TGTGCCAGCAGAACAGGGAGCTACGAGCAGTACTTC.

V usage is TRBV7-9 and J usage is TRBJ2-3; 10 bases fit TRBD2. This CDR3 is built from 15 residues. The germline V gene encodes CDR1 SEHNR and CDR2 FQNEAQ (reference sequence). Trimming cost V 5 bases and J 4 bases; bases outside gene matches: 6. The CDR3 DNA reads TGTGCCAGCAGCGCAGGGACTAGCGTGGCAGATACGCAGTATTTT. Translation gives CASSAGTSVADTQYF.

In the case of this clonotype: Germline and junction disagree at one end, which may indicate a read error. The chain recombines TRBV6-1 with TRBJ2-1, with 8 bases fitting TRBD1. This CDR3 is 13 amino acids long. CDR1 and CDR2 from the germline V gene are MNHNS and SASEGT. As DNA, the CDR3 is TGCGCCAGCAGGGGACAGGCGTACAATGAGCAGTTCTTC. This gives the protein CASRGQAYNEQFF.

The CDR3, as DNA: TGCAGTGCTAGATTTCGCAGCTATGGCTACACCTTC. Translated: CSARFRSYGYTF. This chain uses TRBV20-1 with TRBJ1-2; no firm D call. CDR3 size: 12 residues. Germline CDR1 is DFQATT and CDR2 is SNEGSKA (reference sequence). V lost 2 bases to trimming and J lost 4 bases, with 8 bases between them.

The CDR3 sequence is CASRGQGGQPQHF. CDR3 bases: TGTGCCAGCAGGGGACAGGGTGGACAGCCCCAGCATTTT. This chain connects TRBV6-6 to TRBJ1-5; 9 positions match TRBD1. CDR1 is MNHNY and CDR2 is SVGAGI in the germline V gene (reference sequence). Germline trimming cut 6 bases from V and 7 bases from J; bases unmatched to any gene: 4. CDR3 length: 13 residues.

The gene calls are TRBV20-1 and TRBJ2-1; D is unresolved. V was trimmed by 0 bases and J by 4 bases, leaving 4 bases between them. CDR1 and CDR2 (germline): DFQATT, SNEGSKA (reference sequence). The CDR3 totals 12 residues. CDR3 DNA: TGCAGTGCTAGAGAAAGGTACAATGAGCAGTTCTTC. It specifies CSARERYNEQFF.

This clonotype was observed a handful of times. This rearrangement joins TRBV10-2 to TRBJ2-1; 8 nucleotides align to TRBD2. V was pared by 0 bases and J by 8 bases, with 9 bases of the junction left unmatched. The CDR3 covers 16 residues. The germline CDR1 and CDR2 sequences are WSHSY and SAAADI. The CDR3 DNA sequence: TGCGCCAGCAGTGAGTCGGGGACTAGGGTGGGGGATGAGCAGTTCTTC. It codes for CASSESGTRVGDEQFF.

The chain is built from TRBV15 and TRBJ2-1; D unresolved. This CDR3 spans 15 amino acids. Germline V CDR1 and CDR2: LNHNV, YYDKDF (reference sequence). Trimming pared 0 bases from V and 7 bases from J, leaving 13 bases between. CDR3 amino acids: CATSREKFGRNEQFF. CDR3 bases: TGTGCCACCAGCAGAGAAAAGTTTGGCAGGAATGAGCAGTTCTTC.

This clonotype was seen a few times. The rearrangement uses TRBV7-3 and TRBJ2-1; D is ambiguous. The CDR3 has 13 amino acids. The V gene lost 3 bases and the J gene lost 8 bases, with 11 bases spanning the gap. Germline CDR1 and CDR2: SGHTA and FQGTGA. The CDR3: CASSFDRRDEQFF. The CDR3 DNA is TGTGCCAGCAGCTTCGACCGTCGGGATGAGCAGTTCTTC.

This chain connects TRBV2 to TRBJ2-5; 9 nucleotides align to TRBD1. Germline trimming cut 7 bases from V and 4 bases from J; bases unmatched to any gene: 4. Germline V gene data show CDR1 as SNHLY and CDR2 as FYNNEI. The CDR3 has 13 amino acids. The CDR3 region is CASTGTGPETQYF. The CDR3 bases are TGTGCCAGCACCGGGACAGGGCCAGAGACCCAGTACTTC.